The 30 T cell receptor beta chains below come from one sample, sequenced in a study of T-cell memory formation after mild COVID-19. TCRdb redid the calling of the 5' RACE reads with MiXCR, one entry per CDR3 protein. The sample includes about 270,000 distinct CDR3 sequences, 18% of them seen just once. The material sequenced was PBMCs or a T cell subset sorted from them (not recorded which). The source is a man younger than 30 who had mild COVID-19 (a few samples of this study predate the infection). Cell type and time point are not known.

The chain combines TRBV7-8 with TRBJ2-1; D is unresolved. V dropped 0 bases and J dropped 0 bases, with 9 bases sitting between them. CDR3 size: 16 residues. Germline V gives CDR1 SGHVS, CDR2 FQNEAQ. CDR3 protein: CASSLAGLSSYNEQFF. CDR3 sequence (DNA): TGTGCCAGCAGCTTAGCTGGCCTGAGCTCCTACAATGAGCAGTTCTTC.

This clonotype was seen a few times. The V gene is TRBV20-1, the J gene TRBJ1-3, with D uncertain. The CDR3 is 12 amino acids. CDR1 and CDR2 (germline): DFQATT, SNEGSKA (reference sequence). V lost 5 bases to trimming and J lost 2 bases, with 7 bases between them. The CDR3 spells CSAGRAGNTIYF. The CDR3 DNA reads as TGCAGTGCTGGCCGGGCTGGAAACACCATATATTTT.

This chain uses TRBV9 with TRBJ2-3; 8 nucleotides match TRBD2. V dropped 2 bases and J dropped 4; count of bases not matched to a gene: 6. Looked up from germline, CDR1 is SGDLS and CDR2 is YYNGEE. CDR3 length: 15 amino acids. The CDR3 DNA reads as TGTGCCAGCAGCGTTAGCGGGATAGGGCCAGATACGCAGTATTTT. Its translation is CASSVSGIGPDTQYF. The entire variable domain, with the rest obtained from reference TRBV9 and TRBJ2-3, is as follows: DSGVTQTPKHLITATGQRVTLRCSPRSGDLSVYWYQQSLDQGLQFLIQYYNGEERAKGNILERFSAQQFPDLHSELNLSSLELGDSALYFCASSVSGIGPDTQYFGPGTRLTVL.

The chain links TRBV7-8 to TRBJ2-5, with D tentatively TRBD1 or TRBD2 (5 bases each). With 5 bases removed from V and 3 bases from J, the gap between germline ends came to 16 bases. Looked up from germline, CDR1 is SGHVS and CDR2 is FQNEAQ. This CDR3 spans 15 amino acids. CDR3 coding DNA: TGTGCCAGCAGCCAATCGAGGGGCTACGAAGAGACCCAGTACTTC. Residues: CASSQSRGYEETQYF.

This clonotype was recorded a few times. The chain combines TRBV4-3 with TRBJ2-1; 8 nucleotides match TRBD2. The CDR3 is 15 residues long. V gave up 0 bases and J gave up 6 bases; unmatched junction bases: 4. Germline assignment: CDR1 LGHNA and CDR2 YSLEER. CDR3 in amino acids: CASSQEGAGGNEQFF. The CDR3 bases are TGCGCCAGCAGCCAAGAAGGGGCGGGGGGCAATGAGCAGTTCTTC.

This clonotype was found a few times. The chain links TRBV5-6 to TRBJ2-7; D remains ambiguous. The CDR3 sequence is 13 residues long. Trimming shortened V by 3 bases and J by 7 bases, and 14 bases separated the two germline ends. Germline V gives CDR1 SGHDT, CDR2 YYEEEE. The DNA for the CDR3 is TGTGCCAGCAGCTCATTCCCCGAAGGGGAGCAGTACTTC. This gives the protein CASSSFPEGEQYF.

This clonotype was found many times. V gene TRBV2 combines with J gene TRBJ2-7; unclear D gene. Germline V gene lookup returns CDR1 SNHLY and CDR2 FYNNEI. This CDR3 region has 12 residues. V was cut by 6 bases and J by 0 bases, with 6 bases left in between. The CDR3 protein is CASSPSSYEQYF. CDR3 nucleotides: TGTGCCAGCAGCCCGAGCTCCTACGAGCAGTACTTC. The full variable domain, with the rest looked up from reference TRBV2 and TRBJ2-7, is EPEVTQTPSHQVTQMGQEVILRCVPISNHLYFYWYRQILGQKVEFLVSFYNNEISEKSEIFDDQFSVERPDGSNFTLKIRSTKLEDSAMYFCASSPSSYEQYFGPGTRLTVT.

This clonotype appeared once. The chain carries TRBV7-3 and TRBJ1-3; no definite D call. This CDR3 region has 13 residues. Trimming removed 2 bases at V and 5 bases at J, with 7 bases between. Germline V CDR1 and CDR2: SGHTA, FQGTGA. DNA for the CDR3: TGTGCCAGCAGCTTACGGGGTCGAAACACCATATATTTT. Its translation: CASSLRGRNTIYF.

This clonotype was picked up a small number of times. This chain's CDR3 is CAKPTGSDEQYV. CDR3 nucleotides: TGTGCCAAACCTACCGGGAGTGACGAGCAGTACGTC. V is TRBV10-3 and J is TRBJ2-7, with D perhaps matching TRBD2 (6 bases). The CDR3 extends over 12 amino acids. V was cut by 10 bases and J by 5 bases, with 15 bases left in between. Germline assignment: CDR1 ENHRY and CDR2 SYGVKD.

The chain links TRBV12-3 or TRBV12-4 to TRBJ1-2; D not certain. V dropped 4 bases and J dropped 12 bases, with 3 bases sitting between them. The length of the CDR3 is 8 residues. The CDR3 DNA reads TGTGCCAGCAGTTCAGACACCTTC. This encodes CASSSDTF.

This clonotype has only a few counts. The rearrangement uses TRBV7-2 and TRBJ2-3; the D call may be TRBD1 or TRBD2 (5 bases each). V was trimmed by 5 bases and J by 0 bases, leaving 15 bases between them. From germline, CDR1 is SGHTA and CDR2 FQGNSA. There are 16 residues in the CDR3. The CDR3 spells CASSAGTYLSTDTQYF. For the CDR3, the DNA is TGTGCCAGCAGCGCAGGGACCTACCTGAGCACAGATACGCAGTATTTT.

J is TRBJ2-3 and V is TRBV7-2; a possible D gene is TRBD2 (6 bases). CDR3 length equals 15 residues. V lost 2 bases to trimming and J lost 6 bases, with 15 bases between them. Germline loops: CDR1 SGHTA, CDR2 FQGNSA. DNA of the CDR3: TGTGCCAGCAGCTTAAATGATGGGGGGATGGATACGCAGTATTTT. It codes for CASSLNDGGMDTQYF.

The gene calls are TRBV7-3 and TRBJ1-1; D might be TRBD1 (5 bases). Germline-derived CDR1 and CDR2 are SGHTA and FQGTGA. The V end lost 4 bases, the J end lost 1 base, and 10 bases lay between the germline ends. This CDR3 is 14 amino acids long. The CDR3 here is CASSSGGRNTEAFF. As DNA, the CDR3 is TGTGCCAGCAGCTCCGGGGGAAGGAACACTGAAGCTTTCTTT.

V gene TRBV7-2 combines with J gene TRBJ1-2; D not resolved. Trimming cost V 1 base and J 2 bases, with 14 bases left between them. The CDR3 length is 16 residues. The V gene's germline CDR1 is SGHTA and CDR2 FQGNSA. The CDR3 nucleotides read TGTGCCAGCAGCTTAGATCACTACAGCCCGAACTATGGCTACACCTTC. Protein: CASSLDHYSPNYGYTF.

This clonotype was detected only a few times. CDR3 sequence (DNA): TGTGCCTGGGACAGGGGTTCCGAGCAGTACTTC. It codes for CAWDRGSEQYF. This rearrangement joins TRBV30 to TRBJ2-7, with TRBD1 identical over 8 bases. CDR3 length: 11 residues. Unmatched junction bases numbered 3, after V lost 5 bases and J lost 6 bases. The germline gives CDR1 GTSNPN, CDR2 SVGIG (reference sequence).

This clonotype appeared a few times. The chain employs TRBV12-3 or TRBV12-4 and TRBJ2-1; the match to TRBD1 covers 8 bases. V trimming: 9 bases; J trimming: 6 bases; junction bases outside the gene matches: 4. The CDR3 loop spans 12 amino acids. CDR3 bases: TGTGCCAGTAATGGACAGGGCAATGAGCAGTTCTTC. Protein: CASNGQGNEQFF.

The table lists this clonotype with many counts. The CDR3 coding sequence is TGCAGTGCTAGACGGCGGGGGGGAGAGACCCAGTACTTC. Its translation: CSARRRGGETQYF. This chain links TRBV20-1 with TRBJ2-5; 9 nucleotides agree with TRBD2. Germline CDR1 is DFQATT and CDR2 is SNEGSKA (reference sequence). The CDR3 totals 13 residues. With V trimmed by 2 bases and J by 4 bases, 2 bases remained unmatched.

The genes are TRBV5-1 and TRBJ2-3; D unresolved. Trimming pared 0 bases from V and 6 bases from J, leaving 17 bases between. The CDR3 runs to 16 residues. Per the germline V gene, CDR1 is SGHRS and CDR2 is YFSETQ. Here the CDR3 reads CASSLAFAKLVDTQYF. The CDR3 DNA is TGCGCCAGCAGCTTGGCCTTCGCCAAATTAGTGGATACGCAGTATTTT.

This chain connects TRBV29-1 to TRBJ1-4; weak D call: TRBD1 (6 bases). Germline CDR1 SQVTM, CDR2 ANQGSEA. The CDR3 spans 12 residues. V gave up 7 bases and J gave up 8 bases, with 14 bases separating them. CDR3 amino acids: CSAGGGSEKLFF. Here the CDR3 DNA reads TGCAGCGCTGGGGGGGGCAGCGAAAAACTGTTTTTT.

This clonotype has a handful of counts. At one end the junction does not follow the germline gene, possibly because of a read error. V usage is TRBV6-5 and J usage is TRBJ1-6; D gene uncertain. The V gene's germline CDR1 is MNHEY and CDR2 SVGAGI. The CDR3 consists of 14 residues. The CDR3 sequence is CASSRISHNSPLHF. The CDR3, as DNA: TGTGCCAGCTCGAGAATCTCCCATAATTCACCCCTCCACTTT.

The chain carries TRBV6-2 or TRBV6-3 and TRBJ1-2; the D is unclear. There are 13 residues in the CDR3. CDR1 is MNHEY, CDR2 SVGEGT, per germline. Between the trimmed V and J ends, which lost 0 bases and 5 bases, there was a span of 7 bases. CDR3 coding DNA: TGTGCCAGCAGTTACTCTGGGGATTATGGCTACACCTTC. This encodes CASSYSGDYGYTF.

This clonotype has a handful of counts. The chain has TRBV29-1 and TRBJ1-5; tentatively, D is TRBD1 (5 bases). The V end lost 4 bases, the J end lost 4 bases, and 17 bases lay between the germline ends. Germline V gene data show CDR1 as SQVTM and CDR2 as ANQGSEA. The CDR3 covers 15 residues. DNA of the CDR3: TGCAGCGTTGCCGATACGGGGGGAGAGAATCAGCCCCAGCATTTT. Amino acid sequence: CSVADTGGENQPQHF.

The J gene is TRBJ2-5, the V gene TRBV5-6, with 8 bases fitting TRBD2. There are 14 residues in the CDR3. The V gene's germline CDR1 is SGHDT and CDR2 YYEEEE. V was clipped by 4 bases and J by 4 bases; unmatched bases: 6. CDR3 bases: TGTGCCAGCAGCAATGGACTAGCTGGAGAGACCCAGTACTTC. Protein: CASSNGLAGETQYF.

CDR3 in DNA: TGTGCCAGCAGTTCCTGGACAGGGGGCTTTGATGGCTACACCTTC. This gives the protein CASSSWTGGFDGYTF. The chain carries TRBV12-3 or TRBV12-4 and TRBJ1-2; 11 bases line up with TRBD1. The CDR3 covers 15 residues. V lost 4 bases to trimming and J lost 6 bases; unmatched junction nucleotides: 7.

In this sample, this clonotype turned up many times. The chain carries TRBV5-1 and TRBJ2-1; 14 bases fit TRBD2. CDR1 and CDR2 from the germline V gene are SGHRS and YFSETQ. J was trimmed by 7 bases and V by 4 bases; bases with no gene match: 10. This CDR3 has 17 residues. DNA of the CDR3: TGCGCCAGCAGCACCGGCAGACTAGCGGGGGGGGTAAATGAGCAGTTCTTC. Its protein is CASSTGRLAGGVNEQFF.

This chain links TRBV7-3 with TRBJ1-3; 9 positions agree with TRBD1. Looked up from germline, CDR1 is SGHTA and CDR2 is FQGTGA. J gave up 4 bases and V 5 bases, and 6 bases lay outside the gene matches. There are 15 residues in the CDR3. The CDR3 sequence is CASSPTGGPGNTIYF. The CDR3 DNA reads TGTGCCAGCAGCCCAACAGGGGGCCCCGGAAACACCATATATTTT.

This clonotype has a handful of counts. The chain carries TRBV28 and TRBJ2-5; possible D gene TRBD1, 6 bases. Trimming stripped 2 bases from V and 5 bases from J, with 12 bases between. The CDR3 has 14 amino acids. Germline V lookup: CDR1 MDHEN, CDR2 SYDVKM. The CDR3 spells CASSLPQGRETQYF. The CDR3 DNA sequence: TGTGCCAGCAGTTTACCCCAGGGGCGCGAGACCCAGTACTTC.

The rearrangement links TRBV7-3 to TRBJ2-1, with 7 bases matching TRBD2. Germline V CDR1 and CDR2: SGHTA, FQGTGA. The CDR3 sequence is 16 residues long. Unmatched junction bases numbered 6, after V lost 0 bases and J lost 4 bases. CDR3 coding DNA: TGTGCCAGCAGCTTAACCGGGGGAGCGGGATACAATGAGCAGTTCTTC. This sequence encodes CASSLTGGAGYNEQFF.

This clonotype has more than one count but fewer than ten. The chain links TRBV20-1 to TRBJ2-5, with TRBD1 as a possible D gene (6 bases). The CDR3 consists of 16 residues. The germline V gene has CDR1 DFQATT and CDR2 SNEGSKA (reference sequence). V was cut by 0 bases and J by 4 bases, with 18 bases left in between. As DNA, the CDR3 is TGCAGTGCTAGAGATCGTTTTAGGGGGAGATCAGAGACCCAGTACTTC. Its translation: CSARDRFRGRSETQYF.

The V and J genes are TRBV30 and TRBJ1-6; D unclear. The germline V gene encodes CDR1 GTSNPN and CDR2 SVGIG (reference sequence). The germline V and J ends were trimmed by 2 bases and 7 bases, with 9 bases remaining between them. The CDR3 spans 13 residues. CDR3 sequence (DNA): TGTGCCTGGAGTCCGGACGACAATTCACCCCTCCACTTT. As protein: CAWSPDDNSPLHF. Supplemented by reference TRBV30 and TRBJ1-6, the full variable domain reads SQTIHQWPATLVQPVGSPLSLECTVEGTSNPNLYWYRQAAGRGLQLLFYSVGIGQISSEVPQNLSASRPQDRQFILSSKKLLLSDSGFYLCAWSPDDNSPLHFGNGTRLTVT.